This TCR beta chain was obtained from a study of cytomegalovirus exposure and HLA in healthy donors. Some clones are missing from TCRdb's copy, which holds only in-frame ones; the method was immunoSEQ multiplex PCR. Seen here are about 84,000 clones, approximately 91% observed once, and the top ten hold roughly 1.9%. The germline gives CDR1 MNHEY, CDR2 SVGAGI. V lost 2 bases, J lost 9 bases, and 10 bases lay in between. The CDR3 length is 13 residues. The sequence was obtained from a man aged 30 to 45 in good health and CMV-seronegative. The sample comprised PBMCs. The rearrangement links TRBV6-5 to TRBJ1-4; D might be TRBD1 (5 bases). The CDR3 loop reads CASSYGGGKKLFF. CDR3 bases: TGTGCCAGCAGTTACGGTGGGGGGAAAAAACTGTTTTTT.